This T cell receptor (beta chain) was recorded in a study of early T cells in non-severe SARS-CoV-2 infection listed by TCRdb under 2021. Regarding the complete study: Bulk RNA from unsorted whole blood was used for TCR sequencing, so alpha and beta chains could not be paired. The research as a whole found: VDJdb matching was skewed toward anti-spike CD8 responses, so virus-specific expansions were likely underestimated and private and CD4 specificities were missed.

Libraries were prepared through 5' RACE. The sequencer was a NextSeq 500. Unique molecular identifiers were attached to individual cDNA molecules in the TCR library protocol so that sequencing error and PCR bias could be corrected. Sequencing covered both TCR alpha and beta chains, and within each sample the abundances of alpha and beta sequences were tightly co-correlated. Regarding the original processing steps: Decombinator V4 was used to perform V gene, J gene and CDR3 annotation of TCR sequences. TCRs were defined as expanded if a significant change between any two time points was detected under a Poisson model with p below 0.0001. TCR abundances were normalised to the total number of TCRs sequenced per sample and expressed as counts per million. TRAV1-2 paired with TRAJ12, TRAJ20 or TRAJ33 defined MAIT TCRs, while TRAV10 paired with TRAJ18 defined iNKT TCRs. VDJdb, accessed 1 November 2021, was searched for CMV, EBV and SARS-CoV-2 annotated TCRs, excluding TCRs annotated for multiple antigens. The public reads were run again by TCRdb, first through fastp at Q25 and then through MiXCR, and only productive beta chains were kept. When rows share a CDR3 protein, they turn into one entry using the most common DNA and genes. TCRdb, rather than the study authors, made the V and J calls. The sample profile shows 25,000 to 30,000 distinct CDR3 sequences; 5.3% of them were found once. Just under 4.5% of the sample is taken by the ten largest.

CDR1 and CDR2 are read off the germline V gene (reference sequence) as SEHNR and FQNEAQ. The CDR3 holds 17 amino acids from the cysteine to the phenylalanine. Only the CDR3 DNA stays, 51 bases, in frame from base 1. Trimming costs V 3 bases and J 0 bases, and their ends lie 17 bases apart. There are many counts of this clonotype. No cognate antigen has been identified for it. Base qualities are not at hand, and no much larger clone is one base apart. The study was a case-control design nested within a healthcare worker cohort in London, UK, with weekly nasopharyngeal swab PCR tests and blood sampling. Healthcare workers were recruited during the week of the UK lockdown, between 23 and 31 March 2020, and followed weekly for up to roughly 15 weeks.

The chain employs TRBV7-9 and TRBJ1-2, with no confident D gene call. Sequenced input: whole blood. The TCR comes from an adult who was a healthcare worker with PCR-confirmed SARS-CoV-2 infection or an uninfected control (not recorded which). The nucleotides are TGTGCCAGCAGCTTTTCACCCTTGAAAAAACCTAACTATGGCTACACCTTC. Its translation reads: CASSFSPLKKPNYGYTF.